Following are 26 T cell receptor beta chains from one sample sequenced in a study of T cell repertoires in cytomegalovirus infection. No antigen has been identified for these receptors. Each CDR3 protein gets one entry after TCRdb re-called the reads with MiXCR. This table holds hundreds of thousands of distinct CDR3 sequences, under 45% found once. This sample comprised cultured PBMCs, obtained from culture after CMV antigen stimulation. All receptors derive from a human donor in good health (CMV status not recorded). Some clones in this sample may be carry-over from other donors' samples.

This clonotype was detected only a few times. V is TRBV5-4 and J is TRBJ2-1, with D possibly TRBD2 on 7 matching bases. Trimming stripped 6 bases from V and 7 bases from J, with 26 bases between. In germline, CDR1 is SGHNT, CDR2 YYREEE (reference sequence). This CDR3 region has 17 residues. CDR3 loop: CASIKPGGGPGRNEQFF. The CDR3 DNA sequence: TGTGCCAGCATCAAACCCGGCGGGGGCCCCGGGCGGAATGAGCAGTTCTTC.

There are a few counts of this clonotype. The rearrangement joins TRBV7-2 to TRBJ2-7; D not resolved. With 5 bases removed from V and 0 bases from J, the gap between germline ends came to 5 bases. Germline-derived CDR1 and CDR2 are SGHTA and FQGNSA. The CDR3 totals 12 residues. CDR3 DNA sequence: TGTGCCAGCAGCACAAGCTCCTACGAGCAGTACTTC. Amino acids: CASSTSSYEQYF. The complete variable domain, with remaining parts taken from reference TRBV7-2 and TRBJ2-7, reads GAGVSQSPSNKVTEKGKDVELRCDPISGHTALYWYRQSLGQGLEFLIYFQGNSAPDKSGLPSDRFSAERTGGSVSTLTIQRTQQEDSAVYLCASSTSSYEQYFGPGTRLTVT.

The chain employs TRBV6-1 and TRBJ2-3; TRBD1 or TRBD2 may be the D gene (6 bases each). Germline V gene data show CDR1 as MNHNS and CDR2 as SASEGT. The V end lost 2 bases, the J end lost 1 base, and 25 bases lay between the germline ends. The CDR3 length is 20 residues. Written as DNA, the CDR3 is TGTGCCAGCAGTGAAACGGAGGGGGTAACACTTCGAATCGGCACAGATACGCAGTATTTT. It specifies CASSETEGVTLRIGTDTQYF.

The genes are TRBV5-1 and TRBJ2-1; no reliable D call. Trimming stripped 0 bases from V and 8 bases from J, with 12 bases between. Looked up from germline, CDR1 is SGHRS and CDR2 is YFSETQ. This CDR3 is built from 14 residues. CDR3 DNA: TGCGCCAGCAGCTTGGCGCAGGTGGTCGATGAGCAGTTCTTC. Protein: CASSLAQVVDEQFF.

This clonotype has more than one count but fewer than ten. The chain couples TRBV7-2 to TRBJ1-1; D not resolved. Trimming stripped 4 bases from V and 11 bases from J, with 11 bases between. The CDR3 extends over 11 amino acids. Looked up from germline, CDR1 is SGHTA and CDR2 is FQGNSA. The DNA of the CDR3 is TGTGCCAGCAGCTCCGTTTCGGGCGCTTTCTTT. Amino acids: CASSSVSGAFF. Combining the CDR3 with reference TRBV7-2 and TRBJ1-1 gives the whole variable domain GAGVSQSPSNKVTEKGKDVELRCDPISGHTALYWYRQSLGQGLEFLIYFQGNSAPDKSGLPSDRFSAERTGGSVSTLTIQRTQQEDSAVYLCASSSVSGAFFGQGTRLTVV.

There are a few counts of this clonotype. The CDR3 loop reads CASSVVSGTGDRYEQYF. For the CDR3, the DNA is TGTGCCAGCAGCGTAGTGTCGGGGACAGGGGACCGTTATGAGCAGTACTTC. This sequence joins TRBV9 and TRBJ2-7; 10 positions match TRBD1. The germline V gene has CDR1 SGDLS and CDR2 YYNGEE. J lost 7 bases, V lost 0 bases, and 13 bases had no gene match. This CDR3 contains 17 residues.

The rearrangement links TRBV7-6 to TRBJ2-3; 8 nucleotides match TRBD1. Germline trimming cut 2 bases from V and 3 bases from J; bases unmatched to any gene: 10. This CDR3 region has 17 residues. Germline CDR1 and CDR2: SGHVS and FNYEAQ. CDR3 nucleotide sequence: TGTGCCAGCAGCTTATTCAGGACAGGGTCATATACAGATACGCAGTATTTT. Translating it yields CASSLFRTGSYTDTQYF.

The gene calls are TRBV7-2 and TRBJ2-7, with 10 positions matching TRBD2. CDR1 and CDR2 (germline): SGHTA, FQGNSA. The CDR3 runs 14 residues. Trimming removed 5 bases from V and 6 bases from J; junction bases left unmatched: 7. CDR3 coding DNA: TGTGCCAGCAGCCGACCTAGCGGGGGTGGCGAGCAGTACTTC. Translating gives CASSRPSGGGEQYF.

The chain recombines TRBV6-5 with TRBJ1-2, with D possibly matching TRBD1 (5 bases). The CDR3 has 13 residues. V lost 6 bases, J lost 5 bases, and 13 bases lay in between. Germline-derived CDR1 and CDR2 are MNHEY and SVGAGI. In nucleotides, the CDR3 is TGTGCCAGCAGAGTGTCGGGGGGTTATGGCTACACCTTC. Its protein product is CASRVSGGYGYTF.

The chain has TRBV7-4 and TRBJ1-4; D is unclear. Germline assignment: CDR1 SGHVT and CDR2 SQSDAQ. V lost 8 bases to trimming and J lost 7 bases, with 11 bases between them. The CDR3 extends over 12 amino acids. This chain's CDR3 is CASGVLSEKLFF. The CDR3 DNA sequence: TGTGCCAGCGGGGTTTTAAGTGAAAAACTGTTTTTT.

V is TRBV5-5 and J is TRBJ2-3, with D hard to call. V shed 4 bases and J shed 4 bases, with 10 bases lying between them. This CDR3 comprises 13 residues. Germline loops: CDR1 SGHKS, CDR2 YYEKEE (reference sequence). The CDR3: CASSPRTPDTQYF. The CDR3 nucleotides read TGTGCCAGCAGCCCTCGAACACCAGATACGCAGTATTTT.

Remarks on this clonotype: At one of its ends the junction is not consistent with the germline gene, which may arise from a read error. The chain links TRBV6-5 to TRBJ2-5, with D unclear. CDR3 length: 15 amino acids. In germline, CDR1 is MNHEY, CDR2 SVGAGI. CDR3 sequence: CACSYSSTEEETQYF. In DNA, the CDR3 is TGTGCCTGCAGTTACTCGAGTACAGAAGAAGAGACCCAGTACTTC.

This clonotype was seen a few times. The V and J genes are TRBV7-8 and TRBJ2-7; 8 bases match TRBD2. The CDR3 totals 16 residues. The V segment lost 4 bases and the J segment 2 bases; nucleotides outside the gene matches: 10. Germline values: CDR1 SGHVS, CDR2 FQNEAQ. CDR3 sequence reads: CASSWGPGGGTYEQYF. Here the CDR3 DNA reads TGTGCCAGCAGCTGGGGCCCAGGCGGGGGGACCTACGAGCAGTACTTC.

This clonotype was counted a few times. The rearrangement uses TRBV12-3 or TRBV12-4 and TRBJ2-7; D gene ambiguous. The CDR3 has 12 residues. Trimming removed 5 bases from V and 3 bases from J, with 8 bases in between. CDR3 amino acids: CASSPSDYEQYF. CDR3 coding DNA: TGTGCCAGCAGTCCCTCGGACTACGAGCAGTACTTC.

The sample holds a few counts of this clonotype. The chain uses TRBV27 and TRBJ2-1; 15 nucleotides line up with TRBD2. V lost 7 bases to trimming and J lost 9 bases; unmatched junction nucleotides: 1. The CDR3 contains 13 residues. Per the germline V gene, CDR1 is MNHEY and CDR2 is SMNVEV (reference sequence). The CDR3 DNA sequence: TGTGCCAGCAAGGGACTAGCGGGAGGTGAGCAGTTCTTC. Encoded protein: CASKGLAGGEQFF.

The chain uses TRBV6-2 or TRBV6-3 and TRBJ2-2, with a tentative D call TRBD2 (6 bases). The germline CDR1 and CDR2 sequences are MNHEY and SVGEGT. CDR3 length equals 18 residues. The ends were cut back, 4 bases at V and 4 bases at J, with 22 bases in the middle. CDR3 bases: TGTGCCAGCAGTTTTCCCACCCTTCGCGGGAATGGCACCGGGGAGCTGTTTTTT. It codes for CASSFPTLRGNGTGELFF.

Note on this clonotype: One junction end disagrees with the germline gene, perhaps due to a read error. The CDR3: CPMGGPHSGNTIYF. The CDR3 DNA is TGCCCCATGGGGGGGCCCCACTCTGGAAACACCATATATTTT. The genes are TRBV7-8 and TRBJ1-3, with D possibly matching TRBD1 (6 bases). The CDR3 is 14 amino acids. The V gene's germline CDR1 is SGHVS and CDR2 FQNEAQ.

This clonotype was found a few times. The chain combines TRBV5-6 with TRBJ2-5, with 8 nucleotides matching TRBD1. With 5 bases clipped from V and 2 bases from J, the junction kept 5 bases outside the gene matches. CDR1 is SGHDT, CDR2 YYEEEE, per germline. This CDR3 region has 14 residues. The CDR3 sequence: CASRAGGVQETQYF. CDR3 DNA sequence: TGTGCCAGCAGGGCAGGGGGCGTTCAAGAGACCCAGTACTTC.

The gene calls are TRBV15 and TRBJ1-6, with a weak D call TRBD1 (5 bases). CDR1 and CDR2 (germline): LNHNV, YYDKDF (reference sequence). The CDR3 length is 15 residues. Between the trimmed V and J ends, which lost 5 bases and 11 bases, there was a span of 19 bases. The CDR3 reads CATSDPRGEAPPLHF. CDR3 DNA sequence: TGTGCCACCAGCGACCCCCGGGGCGAGGCCCCACCCCTCCACTTT.

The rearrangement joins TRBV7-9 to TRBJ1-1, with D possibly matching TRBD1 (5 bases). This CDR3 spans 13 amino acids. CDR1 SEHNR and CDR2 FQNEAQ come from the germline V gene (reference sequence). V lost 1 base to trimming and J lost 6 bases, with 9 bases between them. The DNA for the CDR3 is TGTGCCAGCAGCTTAGATACAGGCGCTGAAGCTTTCTTT. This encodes CASSLDTGAEAFF. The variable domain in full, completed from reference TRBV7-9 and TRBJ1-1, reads DTGVSQNPRHKITKRGQNVTFRCDPISEHNRLYWYRQTLGQGPEFLTYFQNEAQLEKSRLLSDRFSAERPKGSFSTLEIQRTEQGDSAMYLCASSLDTGAEAFFGQGTRLTVV.

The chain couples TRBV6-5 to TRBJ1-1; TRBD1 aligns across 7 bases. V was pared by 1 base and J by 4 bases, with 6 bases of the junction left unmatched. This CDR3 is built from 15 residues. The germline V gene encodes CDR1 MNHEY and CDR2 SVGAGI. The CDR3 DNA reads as TGTGCCAGCAGTTACTGGAACAGGGGCGGCACTGAAGCTTTCTTT. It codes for CASSYWNRGGTEAFF.

CDR3 region: CASNLKGRNQPQHF. The CDR3 DNA follows: TGTGCCAGCAATCTAAAAGGGCGAAATCAGCCCCAGCATTTT. The chain carries TRBV6-2 or TRBV6-3 and TRBJ1-5; no reliable D call. There are 14 residues in the CDR3. Trimming took 7 bases from V and 4 from J, leaving 14 bases between them. The germline gives CDR1 MNHEY, CDR2 SVGEGT.

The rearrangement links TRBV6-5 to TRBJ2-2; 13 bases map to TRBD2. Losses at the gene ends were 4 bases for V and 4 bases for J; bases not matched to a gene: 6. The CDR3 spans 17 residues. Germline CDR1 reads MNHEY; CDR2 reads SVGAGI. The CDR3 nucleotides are TGTGCCAGCAGTTGGACTAGCGGGGGCCGGGGCACCGGGGAGCTGTTTTTT. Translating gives CASSWTSGGRGTGELFF.

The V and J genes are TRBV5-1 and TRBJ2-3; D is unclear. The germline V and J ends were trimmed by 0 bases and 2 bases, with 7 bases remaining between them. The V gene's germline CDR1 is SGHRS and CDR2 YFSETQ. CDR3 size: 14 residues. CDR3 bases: TGCGCCAGCAGCTTGGAAGTTCCCACAGATACGCAGTATTTT. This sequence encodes CASSLEVPTDTQYF.

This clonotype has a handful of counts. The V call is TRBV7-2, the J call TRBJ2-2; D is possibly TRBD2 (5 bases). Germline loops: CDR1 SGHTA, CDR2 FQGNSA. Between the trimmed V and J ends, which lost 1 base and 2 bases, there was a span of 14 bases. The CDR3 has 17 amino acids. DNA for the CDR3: TGTGCCAGCAGCTTAGATACTAGACTGTACAACACCGGGGAGCTGTTTTTT. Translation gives CASSLDTRLYNTGELFF.

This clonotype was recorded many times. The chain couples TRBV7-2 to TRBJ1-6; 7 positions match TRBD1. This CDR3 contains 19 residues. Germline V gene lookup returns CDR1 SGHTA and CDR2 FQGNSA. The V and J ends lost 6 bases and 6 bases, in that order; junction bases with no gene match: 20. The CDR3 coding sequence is TGTGCCAGCAGAACACCTTCATTCCGGGACAGTCATCCTAATTCACCCCTCCACTTT. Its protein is CASRTPSFRDSHPNSPLHF. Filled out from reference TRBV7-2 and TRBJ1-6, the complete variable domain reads GAGVSQSPSNKVTEKGKDVELRCDPISGHTALYWYRQSLGQGLEFLIYFQGNSAPDKSGLPSDRFSAERTGGSVSTLTIQRTQQEDSAVYLCASRTPSFRDSHPNSPLHFGNGTRLTVT.